This T cell receptor beta chain was obtained from a study of blood T cell repertoires in COVID-19. Study-wide background: Samples representing acute and convalescent COVID-19 were sourced from the United States, Italy and Spain. From T cells, B-cell-depleted T cells, or PBMCs came the material, which was cDNA or gDNA.

Original processing methods: Estimates of nucleated cell counts were drawn from the amplification of reference gene primers. The data were produced by immunoSEQ multiplex PCR, yet TCRdb's version contains in-frame clones alone and is incomplete. V, J and clone size are taken as reported in that table, and D and trimming were inferred from the DNA itself. The sample yields 250,000 to 350,000 clones, roughly 86% seen once. Germline assignment: CDR1 SNHLY and CDR2 FYNNEI. Unmatched junction bases numbered 6, after V lost 5 bases and J lost 9 bases. The CDR3 is 13 residues long. The chain links TRBV2 to TRBJ2-1; 8 nucleotides align to TRBD2. The sequencing sample was made of peripheral blood. This sequence originates from a woman aged 25 to 39 who had recovered from COVID-19. CDR3 DNA: TGTGCCAGCAGTCGGGGGGGCCCTGGTGAGCAGTTCTTC. This sequence encodes CASSRGGPGEQFF.